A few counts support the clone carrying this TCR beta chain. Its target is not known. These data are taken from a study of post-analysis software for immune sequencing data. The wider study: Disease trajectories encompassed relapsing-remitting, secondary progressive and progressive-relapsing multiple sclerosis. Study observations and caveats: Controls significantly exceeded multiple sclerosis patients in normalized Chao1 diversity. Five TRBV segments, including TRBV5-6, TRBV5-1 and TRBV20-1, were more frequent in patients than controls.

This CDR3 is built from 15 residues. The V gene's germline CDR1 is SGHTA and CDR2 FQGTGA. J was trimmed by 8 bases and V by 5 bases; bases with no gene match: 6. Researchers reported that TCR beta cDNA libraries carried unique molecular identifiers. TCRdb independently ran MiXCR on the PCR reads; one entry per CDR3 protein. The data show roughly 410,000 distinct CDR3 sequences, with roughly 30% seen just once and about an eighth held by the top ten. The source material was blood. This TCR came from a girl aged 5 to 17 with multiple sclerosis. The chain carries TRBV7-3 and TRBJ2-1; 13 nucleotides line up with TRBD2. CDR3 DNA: TGTGCCAGCAGCCCAACTAGCGGGGGGGCGGATGAGCAGTTCTTC. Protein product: CASSPTSGGADEQFF.